The rows below give T cell receptor beta chains drawn from one sample of a study of cytomegalovirus exposure and HLA in healthy donors. TCRdb keeps only in-frame clones here, not all; method: immunoSEQ multiplex PCR. The table shows under 200,000 clones, with over 80% occurring only once. Sequencing was done on a sample of PBMCs. The source of these receptors is a male donor in good health and CMV-seropositive. CDR3s include the opening cysteine and the closing phenylalanine or tryptophan. The order of the fields is clone size, D gene, CDR3 length, J gene, V gene, CDR3 DNA, CDR3 protein. D genes are given only for firm matches. Only some rows state a clone size, as once, few, many or a class for expanded clones.

clone size: .
D gene: TRBD2
CDR3 length: 14
J gene: TRBJ2-1
V gene: TRBV18
CDR3 DNA: TGTGCCAGCTCACCAACGGGAGGGCCGAATGAGCAGTTCTTC
CDR3 protein: CASSPTGGPNEQFF

clone size: .
D gene: .
CDR3 length: 12
J gene: TRBJ2-7
V gene: TRBV6-5
CDR3 DNA: TGTGCCAGCTGGAGCCGCCTCTACGAGCAGTACTTC
CDR3 protein: CASWSRLYEQYF

clone size: .
D gene: .
CDR3 length: 13
J gene: TRBJ2-7
V gene: TRBV29-1
CDR3 DNA: TGCAGCGTTGACTGGCAGGGTACCTACGAGCAGTACTTC
CDR3 protein: CSVDWQGTYEQYF

clone size: .
D gene: .
CDR3 length: 16
J gene: TRBJ1-4
V gene: TRBV29-1
CDR3 DNA: TGCAGCGTTGAAGGCCCGGGCCGGGAAGGAGGTGAAAAACTGTTTTTT
CDR3 protein: CSVEGPGREGGEKLFF

clone size: .
D gene: .
CDR3 length: 15
J gene: TRBJ1-1
V gene: TRBV27
CDR3 DNA: TGTGCCAGCAGTTTGACTCAGGGGCACCTCACTGAAGCTTTCTTT
CDR3 protein: CASSLTQGHLTEAFF

clone size: .
D gene: .
CDR3 length: 12
J gene: TRBJ2-3
V gene: TRBV5-8
CDR3 DNA: TGTGCCAGCAGCCCGGGGGTAGGGGCGCAGTATTTT
CDR3 protein: CASSPGVGAQYF

clone size: few
D gene: TRBD2
CDR3 length: 14
J gene: TRBJ2-5
V gene: TRBV29-1
CDR3 DNA: TGCACCGGCGGGCGGGAGGGATTTCAAGAGACCCAGTACTTC
CDR3 protein: CTGGREGFQETQYF

clone size: .
D gene: .
CDR3 length: 13
J gene: TRBJ2-2
V gene: TRBV29-1
CDR3 DNA: TGCAGCGTTTCCCACGCGGGCACCGGGGAGCTGTTTTTT
CDR3 protein: CSVSHAGTGELFF

clone size: .
D gene: .
CDR3 length: 13
J gene: TRBJ2-1
V gene: TRBV4-3
CDR3 DNA: TGCGCCAGCAGCCAAGATCCGTACAATGAGCAGTTCTTC
CDR3 protein: CASSQDPYNEQFF

clone size: .
D gene: .
CDR3 length: 15
J gene: TRBJ1-1
V gene: TRBV30
CDR3 DNA: TGTGCCTGGAGTGTACTTGCAGGCCTGAACACTGAAGCTTTCTTT
CDR3 protein: CAWSVLAGLNTEAFF

clone size: .
D gene: TRBD1
CDR3 length: 15
J gene: TRBJ2-1
V gene: TRBV5-6
CDR3 DNA: TGTGCCAGCAGCATTACAGGGGCTTTCTACAATGAGCAGTTCTTC
CDR3 protein: CASSITGAFYNEQFF

clone size: .
D gene: TRBD1
CDR3 length: 14
J gene: TRBJ2-3
V gene: TRBV5-4
CDR3 DNA: TGTGCCAGCAGCAGACAGGGGGCAACAGATACGCAGTATTTT
CDR3 protein: CASSRQGATDTQYF

clone size: .
D gene: .
CDR3 length: 16
J gene: TRBJ2-2
V gene: TRBV25-1
CDR3 DNA: TGTGCCAGCAGTGATCCCCGGACAGAGAACACCGGGGAGCTGTTTTTT
CDR3 protein: CASSDPRTENTGELFF

clone size: .
D gene: TRBD2
CDR3 length: 16
J gene: TRBJ2-1
V gene: TRBV14
CDR3 DNA: TGTGCCAGCAGCCAAAGGCGGCTAGCGGGGGACAATGAGCAGTTCTTC
CDR3 protein: CASSQRRLAGDNEQFF

clone size: .
D gene: TRBD2
CDR3 length: 15
J gene: TRBJ2-3
V gene: TRBV6-1
CDR3 DNA: TGTGCCAGCAGTGAACCTAGCGGACACACAGATACGCAGTATTTT
CDR3 protein: CASSEPSGHTDTQYF

clone size: .
D gene: TRBD1
CDR3 length: 16
J gene: TRBJ1-5
V gene: TRBV29-1
CDR3 DNA: TGCAGCGCTATTCTTCCTGGGACAGGGATTAATCAGCCCCAGCATTTT
CDR3 protein: CSAILPGTGINQPQHF

clone size: .
D gene: TRBD2
CDR3 length: 16
J gene: TRBJ2-3
V gene: TRBV7-6
CDR3 DNA: TGTGCCAGCAGCTTAGCGGGACTAGCGGTAACAGATACGCAGTATTTT
CDR3 protein: CASSLAGLAVTDTQYF

clone size: .
D gene: .
CDR3 length: 11
J gene: TRBJ1-2
V gene: TRBV5-6
CDR3 DNA: TGTGCCAGCAGCTTACACATCTCCTACACCTTC
CDR3 protein: CASSLHISYTF

clone size: .
D gene: .
CDR3 length: 15
J gene: TRBJ2-5
V gene: TRBV11-2
CDR3 DNA: TGTGCCAGCAGCTTGAGTTCCGGGAGTGTAGAGACCCAGTACTTC
CDR3 protein: CASSLSSGSVETQYF

clone size: .
D gene: .
CDR3 length: 17
J gene: TRBJ2-7
V gene: TRBV4-3
CDR3 DNA: TGCGCCAGCAGCCAAGAAGCCGGGAGAGGGGCTCCGGGTGAGCAGTACTTC
CDR3 protein: CASSQEAGRGAPGEQYF

clone size: .
D gene: .
CDR3 length: 13
J gene: TRBJ1-1
V gene: TRBV5-5
CDR3 DNA: TGTGCCAGCAGGCAACAGGGGAACACTGAAGCTTTCTTT
CDR3 protein: CASRQQGNTEAFF

clone size: few
D gene: .
CDR3 length: 14
J gene: TRBJ2-6
V gene: TRBV19
CDR3 DNA: TGTGCCAGTAGGAGAGGGGGTGAGGCCAACGTCCTGACTTTC
CDR3 protein: CASRRGGEANVLTF

clone size: .
D gene: .
CDR3 length: 14
J gene: TRBJ2-7
V gene: TRBV2
CDR3 DNA: TGTGCCAGCAGCCTTCACCCTGAGTCCTACGAGCAGTACTTC
CDR3 protein: CASSLHPESYEQYF

clone size: .
D gene: TRBD1
CDR3 length: 13
J gene: TRBJ1-1
V gene: TRBV7-9
CDR3 DNA: TGTGCCAGCAGGCCCACAGGGGTCGATGAAGCTTTCTTT
CDR3 protein: CASRPTGVDEAFF

clone size: few
D gene: .
CDR3 length: 13
J gene: TRBJ2-7
V gene: TRBV18
CDR3 DNA: TGTGCCAGCTCAGAAACCAGGGCTGCCGAGCAGTACTTC
CDR3 protein: CASSETRAAEQYF

clone size: .
D gene: TRBD1
CDR3 length: 16
J gene: TRBJ1-2
V gene: TRBV5-1
CDR3 DNA: TGCGCCAGCAGCTCTCACGTGGACAGGGCGGCCTATGGCTACACCTTC
CDR3 protein: CASSSHVDRAAYGYTF

clone size: .
D gene: TRBD1
CDR3 length: 12
J gene: TRBJ2-4
V gene: TRBV9
CDR3 DNA: TGTGCCAGCAGGAAGGCAGGGGGCCCTCAGTACTTC
CDR3 protein: CASRKAGGPQYF

clone size: .
D gene: .
CDR3 length: 14
J gene: TRBJ2-3
V gene: TRBV18
CDR3 DNA: TGTGCCAGCTCACCGCAGATAAGCACAGATACGCAGTATTTT
CDR3 protein: CASSPQISTDTQYF

clone size: .
D gene: TRBD2
CDR3 length: 15
J gene: TRBJ2-1
V gene: TRBV28
CDR3 DNA: TGTGCCAGCAGTTTACAGGGACTAGCTTACAATGAGCAGTTCTTC
CDR3 protein: CASSLQGLAYNEQFF

clone size: .
D gene: .
CDR3 length: 13
J gene: TRBJ1-2
V gene: TRBV6-5
CDR3 DNA: TGTGCCAGCAGTTACCAGGGTGGAGATGGCTACACCTTC
CDR3 protein: CASSYQGGDGYTF

clone size: .
D gene: .
CDR3 length: 14
J gene: TRBJ2-7
V gene: TRBV28
CDR3 DNA: TGTGCCAGCAGTTTTGAGGAGGGCTACTACGAGCAGTACTTC
CDR3 protein: CASSFEEGYYEQYF

clone size: .
D gene: .
CDR3 length: 16
J gene: TRBJ2-1
V gene: TRBV4-2
CDR3 DNA: TGTGCCAGCAGCCAAGAGGCAGTGGGAGGTGGTAATGAGCAGTTCTTC
CDR3 protein: CASSQEAVGGGNEQFF

clone size: .
D gene: TRBD2
CDR3 length: 13
J gene: TRBJ2-2
V gene: TRBV5-4
CDR3 DNA: TGTGCCAGCAGAGGACTAGCGGGAAGGGAGCTGTTTTTT
CDR3 protein: CASRGLAGRELFF

clone size: .
D gene: .
CDR3 length: 15
J gene: TRBJ1-5
V gene: TRBV7-2
CDR3 DNA: TGTGCCAGCAGCTTAGCGGCAGGGGAGGGCCGACCCCAGCATTTT
CDR3 protein: CASSLAAGEGRPQHF

clone size: .
D gene: TRBD1
CDR3 length: 14
J gene: TRBJ2-1
V gene: TRBV6-6
CDR3 DNA: TGTGCCAGCAGGAGCGGACAGGGGCGGAATGAGCAGTTCTTC
CDR3 protein: CASRSGQGRNEQFF

clone size: once
D gene: .
CDR3 length: 11
J gene: TRBJ2-7
V gene: TRBV5-5
CDR3 DNA: TGTGCCAGCAGCTTTCACTACGAGCAGTACTTC
CDR3 protein: CASSFHYEQYF

clone size: .
D gene: .
CDR3 length: 15
J gene: TRBJ1-1
V gene: TRBV18
CDR3 DNA: TGTGCCAGCTCAGAGATGACAGTCAACTTGGGAGAAGCTTTCTTT
CDR3 protein: CASSEMTVNLGEAFF

clone size: .
D gene: TRBD1
CDR3 length: 14
J gene: TRBJ1-4
V gene: TRBV30
CDR3 DNA: TGTGCCTGGAGTACAGGGGGCGCAGATGAAAAACTGTTTTTT
CDR3 protein: CAWSTGGADEKLFF

clone size: .
D gene: .
CDR3 length: 13
J gene: TRBJ1-5
V gene: TRBV6-1
CDR3 DNA: TGTGCCAGCAGTGGTAGCCAGCATCAGCCCCAGCATTTT
CDR3 protein: CASSGSQHQPQHF

clone size: .
D gene: TRBD1
CDR3 length: 16
J gene: TRBJ2-7
V gene: TRBV13
CDR3 DNA: TGTGCCAGCAGCAGTGGACAGGGAATTCGGTCCTACGAGCAGTACTTC
CDR3 protein: CASSSGQGIRSYEQYF

clone size: .
D gene: TRBD1
CDR3 length: 15
J gene: TRBJ1-3
V gene: TRBV5-1
CDR3 DNA: TGCGCCAGCAGCCAGGACAGGGGCGATGGAAACACCATATATTTT
CDR3 protein: CASSQDRGDGNTIYF

clone size: few
D gene: .
CDR3 length: 14
J gene: TRBJ1-2
V gene: TRBV9
CDR3 DNA: TGTGCCAGCAGCGCTCGCGGGCCAAACTATGGCTACACCTTC
CDR3 protein: CASSARGPNYGYTF

clone size: .
D gene: .
CDR3 length: 14
J gene: TRBJ1-1
V gene: TRBV7-8
CDR3 DNA: TGTGCCAGCAGCTTAGACGGGGTACACACTGAAGCTTTCTTT
CDR3 protein: CASSLDGVHTEAFF

clone size: .
D gene: TRBD1
CDR3 length: 14
J gene: TRBJ1-5
V gene: TRBV7-2
CDR3 DNA: TGTGCCAGCAGCCCGTACAGGGGCGATCAGCCCCAGCATTTT
CDR3 protein: CASSPYRGDQPQHF

clone size: .
D gene: TRBD2
CDR3 length: 17
J gene: TRBJ2-1
V gene: TRBV4-3
CDR3 DNA: TGCGCCAGCAGCCAAGATCGGGGACTAGCGGGAGAAGATGAGCAGTTCTTC
CDR3 protein: CASSQDRGLAGEDEQFF

clone size: .
D gene: .
CDR3 length: 15
J gene: TRBJ1-4
V gene: TRBV5-1
CDR3 DNA: TGCGCCAGCAGCCGGACGACAGTTAGTAATGAAAAACTGTTTTTT
CDR3 protein: CASSRTTVSNEKLFF

clone size: .
D gene: .
CDR3 length: 14
J gene: TRBJ2-5
V gene: TRBV27
CDR3 DNA: TGTGCCAGCAGTTTATCGATCAGGGGAGAGACCCAGTACTTC
CDR3 protein: CASSLSIRGETQYF

clone size: .
D gene: TRBD1
CDR3 length: 16
J gene: TRBJ1-5
V gene: TRBV19
CDR3 DNA: TGTGCCACCAGACAGGGGCCGAAACTTAGCAATCAGCCCCAGCATTTT
CDR3 protein: CATRQGPKLSNQPQHF

clone size: .
D gene: TRBD1
CDR3 length: 16
J gene: TRBJ1-4
V gene: TRBV7-9
CDR3 DNA: TGTTCCAGCAGCTTAGATGGCGGACAGGGTCGTGAAAAACTGTTTTTT
CDR3 protein: CSSSLDGGQGREKLFF

clone size: .
D gene: .
CDR3 length: 15
J gene: TRBJ2-4
V gene: TRBV28
CDR3 DNA: TGTGCCAGCAGTCCCGGAGTGTGGGGAGAAAACATTCAGTACTTC
CDR3 protein: CASSPGVWGENIQYF

clone size: .
D gene: TRBD2
CDR3 length: 13
J gene: TRBJ2-2
V gene: TRBV7-9
CDR3 DNA: TGTGCCAGCAGCTTCGGGGGGACCGGGGAGCTGTTTTTT
CDR3 protein: CASSFGGTGELFF

clone size: .
D gene: TRBD2
CDR3 length: 15
J gene: TRBJ2-3
V gene: TRBV14
CDR3 DNA: TGTGCCAGCAGCCTTAGCGGGAGGCCCACAGATACGCAGTATTTT
CDR3 protein: CASSLSGRPTDTQYF

clone size: .
D gene: TRBD2
CDR3 length: 14
J gene: TRBJ2-7
V gene: TRBV30
CDR3 DNA: TGTGCCTGGTGGGAGACTAGCGGGAATCGCGAGCAGTACTTC
CDR3 protein: CAWWETSGNREQYF

clone size: .
D gene: TRBD2
CDR3 length: 17
J gene: TRBJ2-1
V gene: TRBV5-1
CDR3 DNA: TGCGCCAGCAGCCCAAGGTCACCTAGCGGGAATTGGAATGAGCAGTTCTTC
CDR3 protein: CASSPRSPSGNWNEQFF

clone size: .
D gene: TRBD1
CDR3 length: 15
J gene: TRBJ2-3
V gene: TRBV5-6
CDR3 DNA: TGTGCCAGCAGCTTGAGGGGGCGGGGCACAGATACGCAGTATTTT
CDR3 protein: CASSLRGRGTDTQYF

clone size: .
D gene: .
CDR3 length: 15
J gene: TRBJ1-2
V gene: TRBV6-5
CDR3 DNA: TGTGCCAGCAGTTCCACCTCCCTAGGGGGACGTGGCTACACCTTC
CDR3 protein: CASSSTSLGGRGYTF

clone size: .
D gene: TRBD2
CDR3 length: 15
J gene: TRBJ2-1
V gene: TRBV19
CDR3 DNA: TGTGCCACCGCCCGACTAGCGGCCTCCTACAATGAGCAGTTCTTC
CDR3 protein: CATARLAASYNEQFF